This TCR beta chain was found in a study of control samples from healthy donors and cancer patients. CDR3 length: 14 residues. The germline V gene has CDR1 MNHEY and CDR2 SVGAGI. J gave up 1 base and V 7 bases, and 5 bases lay outside the gene matches. The protocol was immunoSEQ multiplex PCR, while the TCRdb copy is restricted to in-frame clones and leaves out a portion. The sample carries about 140,000 clones, roughly 92% recorded once. Sequenced input: blood. The source is a man aged 30-40 years in good health. The rearrangement uses TRBV6-5 and TRBJ2-7; 9 bases map to TRBD2. The CDR3 loop reads CASILAGDSYEQYF. In DNA form, the CDR3 reads TGTGCCAGCATCTTAGCGGGAGATTCCTACGAGCAGTACTTC.